This T cell receptor beta chain was found in a study of blood T cell repertoires in COVID-19. The protocol was immunoSEQ multiplex PCR, while the TCRdb copy is restricted to in-frame clones and leaves out a portion. The sample has roughly 340,000 clones; roughly 90% are singletons. Germline V gene data show CDR1 as SEHNR and CDR2 as FQNEAQ (reference sequence). There are 13 residues in the CDR3. V lost 8 bases, J lost 2 bases, and 11 bases lay in between. The clonotype comes from a woman in her twenties or thirties with COVID-19, enrolled during active disease. The genes are TRBV7-9 and TRBJ2-3, with D unclear. The sample consisted of peripheral blood. CDR3 residues: CASVSNITDTQYF. CDR3 DNA sequence: TGTGCCAGCGTCAGTAACATCACAGATACGCAGTATTTT.